The clone carrying this TCR beta chain occurred a few times. The antigen is undetermined. TCRdb processed the 5' RACE reads anew with MiXCR; each CDR3 protein has one entry. Altogether under 200,000 distinct CDR3 sequences are present, approximately 9.9% being singletons, with the ten largest covering 36%. This record belongs to a study of T cells after yellow fever vaccination. Study-wide findings and caveats: Secondary responses were weaker yet peaked faster, day 5 versus 15. Across the CD4 and CD8 compartments, a small share of clonotypes was present in both.

The CDR3 runs 17 residues. Trimming cost V 6 bases and J 5 bases; bases outside gene matches: 11. Germline V lookup: CDR1 SGHTA, CDR2 FQGNSA. This sequence originates from a man aged 18 to 30 who received the YFV17D yellow fever vaccine. The sample in question was CD8+ T cells sorted from PBMCs, obtained 15 days after the yellow fever booster vaccination. This sequence joins TRBV7-2 and TRBJ2-3, with 13 bases fitting TRBD2. The CDR3 DNA sequence: TGTGCCAGCAGTAATGGACTAGCGGGGGAGTGGAGAGATACGCAGTATTTT. This gives the protein CASSNGLAGEWRDTQYF. Based on the CDR3 plus reference TRBV7-2 and TRBJ2-3, the full variable domain is GAGVSQSPSNKVTEKGKDVELRCDPISGHTALYWYRQSLGQGLEFLIYFQGNSAPDKSGLPSDRFSAERTGGSVSTLTIQRTQQEDSAVYLCASSNGLAGEWRDTQYFGPGTRLTVL.